This T cell receptor (beta chain) was obtained from a study of cytomegalovirus exposure and HLA in healthy donors. Study observations and caveats: Analysis was carried out at a later point, and it linked a missense DCLRE1C variant to TCR beta V- and J-gene trimming. In vitro assays verified that three CMV-associated chains recognized CMV antigens specifically. The study flagged 150 to 200 TCR beta chains as cytomegalovirus-associated.

The PCR was carried out with 60 Vbeta primers and 13 Jbeta primers. The protocol was immunoSEQ multiplex PCR, while the TCRdb copy is restricted to in-frame clones and leaves out a portion. The sample has 75,000 to 100,000 clones, around 73% seen once. CDR1 is PRHDT, CDR2 FYEKMQ, per germline (reference sequence). This CDR3 region has 16 residues. V dropped 1 base and J dropped 1 base, with 10 bases sitting between them. A note on this clone: What it binds is not known.

The sample was PBMCs. The V call is TRBV13, the J call TRBJ2-2, with a possible D match to TRBD1 (6 bases). The TCR comes from a female donor in good health and CMV-seronegative. CDR3 sequence (DNA): TGTGCCAGCAGCTTAGTAGGGACACTGAACACCGGGGAGCTGTTTTTT. It specifies CASSLVGTLNTGELFF.